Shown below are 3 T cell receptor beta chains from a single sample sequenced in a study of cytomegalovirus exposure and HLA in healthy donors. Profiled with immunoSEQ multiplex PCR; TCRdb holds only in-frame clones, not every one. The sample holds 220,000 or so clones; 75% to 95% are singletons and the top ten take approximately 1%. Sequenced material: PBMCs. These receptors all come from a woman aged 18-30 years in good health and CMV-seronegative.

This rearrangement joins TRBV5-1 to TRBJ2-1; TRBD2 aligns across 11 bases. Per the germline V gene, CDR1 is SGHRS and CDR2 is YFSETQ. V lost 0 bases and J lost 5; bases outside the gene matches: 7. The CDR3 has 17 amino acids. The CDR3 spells CASSLVTSGSFNNEQFF. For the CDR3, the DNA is TGCGCCAGCAGCTTGGTCACTAGCGGGAGCTTCAACAATGAGCAGTTCTTC.

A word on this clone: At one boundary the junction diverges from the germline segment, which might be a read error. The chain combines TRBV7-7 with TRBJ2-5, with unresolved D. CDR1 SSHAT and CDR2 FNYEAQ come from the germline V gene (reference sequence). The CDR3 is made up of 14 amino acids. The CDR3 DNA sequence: TGTGCTAGCAGCCCCCCGTTGCCGGAAGAGACCCAGTACTTC. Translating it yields CASSPPLPEETQYF. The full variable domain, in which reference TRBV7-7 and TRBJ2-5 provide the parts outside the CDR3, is GAGVSQSPRYKVTKRGQDVTLRCDPISSHATLYWYQQALGQGPEFLTYFNYEAQPDKSGLPSDRFSAERPEGSISTLTIQRTEQRDSAMYRCASSPPLPEETQYFGPGTRLLVL.

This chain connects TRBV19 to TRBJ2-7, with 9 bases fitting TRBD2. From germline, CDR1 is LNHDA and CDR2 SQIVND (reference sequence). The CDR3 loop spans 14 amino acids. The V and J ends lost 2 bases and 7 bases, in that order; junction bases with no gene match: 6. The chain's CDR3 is CASSILAGAGEQYF. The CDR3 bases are TGTGCCAGTAGTATATTAGCGGGAGCTGGTGAGCAGTACTTC.